This T cell receptor (beta chain) was retrieved from a study of cytomegalovirus exposure and HLA in healthy donors (dated by TCRdb to 2017 to 2019). General notes on the study: An earlier analysis of 550 to 700 of the donors reported about 290 Gb of sequence data and approximately 110 million unique TCR beta sequences from around 200 million T cells. Around 300 gigabases of sequencing data and some 85 million unique TCR sequences were included in an early release covering about 620 HLA-typed donors. Of the approximately 400 genotyped donors, 70% to 90% were placed in the genetic ancestry cluster associated with self-reported Caucasian donors. The study aimed to test whether cataloging public T cell receptors could reveal signatures of past pathogen exposure. The T cell repertoires of some 670 subjects were profiled by immunosequencing and related to cytomegalovirus serostatus. Along with the approximately 700-subject first cohort, a separate validation cohort of 120 different subjects was used. The study combined high-throughput TCR immunosequencing, statistical association of individual TCRs with disease status, and machine learning to predict cytomegalovirus infection status. To study patterns of TCR occurrence, a later analysis re-analyzed previously published TCR beta repertoires from around 660 donors and added high-resolution HLA genotyping. Rather than drawing on any new phenotypic data, the later analysis identified candidate immune exposures from TCR beta sequences and the way those sequences occurred across donors. An earlier analysis of 500 to 650 of the donors applied high-throughput TCR beta sequencing to assess whether each TCR beta V gene segment acted as functional or pseudogenic. Alongside the repertoire data, information on donor age, sex, ethnicity and CMV serostatus was compiled. A later genetic analysis took genome-wide SNP genotypes for about three fifths of the roughly 700 donors and used that subset as a discovery cohort. All discovery cohort repertoires had been generated using a single sequencing platform. HLA typing covered class I and class II loci at four-digit resolution. The number of typed donors differed by locus: roughly 629-630 for A, B, C, DRB1 and DQB1; 500 to 550 for DQA1; 606 for DPA1; and roughly 490 for DPB1. A handful of DR-DQ haplotypes were handled as single units for association and clustering because linkage in the cohort was strong. Across 398 genotyped donors of the cohort, an average of approximately 220,000 unique TCR beta nucleotide sequences per donor were sequenced, and approximately 17% of those sequences were non-productive. Beyond this particular receptor, the publication reports: In a later analysis, some 18,000 TCR beta sequences were associated with specific HLA alleles at a false discovery rate of 0.05. Because counts were too low, more than 15 rarely observed V segments, including chromosome 9 orphons, were excluded from the earlier analysis of some 540 of the donors. A later analysis found that TCR association rates varied across HLA loci, with DRB1 alleles showing the most associated TCRs and HLA-C alleles the fewest. An earlier analysis of approximately 590 of the donors showed that most TCR beta V segments appeared in productive rearrangements either about 90% or about 30% of the time, which broadly matched IMGT annotations. A total of fewer than 200 TCR beta chains were listed by the study as associated with cytomegalovirus. A later analysis found that HLA-associated TCR beta chains were more clonally expanded and had lower generation probabilities than equally common non-associated chains. A further reported finding was that TCR beta sequences accurately predicted the HLA-A and HLA-B alleles for most subjects in the first cohort. Some IMGT-functional V segments, including TRBV6-2 and TRBV6-3, could not be distinguished by the 87-base-pair reads and were therefore excluded. Compared with the roughly 720-donor mean, donors in an Asian-associated ancestry cluster had fewer N-insertions in productive TCRs, according to a later genetic analysis. A group of highly shared sequence variants was considered likely to be a technical artifact of the sequencing pipeline. Presence/absence analyses assumed roughly uniform sequencing depth across donors, an assumption that may not hold. According to the authors, the approach could potentially be generalized to other disease states and immunological phenotypes. Assigning TCR associations to individual alleles was difficult when HLA alleles, especially DR and DQ, strongly co-occurred. Immune exposure information for the cohort was limited to CMV serostatus. Because HLA typing was missing for some donors at each locus, association tests included only the typed subset. Cytomegalovirus status was reported to be diagnosed by the classifier with high specificity and sensitivity in both the original and validation cohorts. Linkage disequilibrium might explain the correlated functional status among segregating V segments, but an unknown experimental factor could not be excluded. Across donors, most TCR sequences were observed very rarely, whereas some public TCRs were present in many individuals. In a later analysis, several top co-occurrence clusters were reported to appear linked to parvovirus B19, influenza, CMV and Epstein-Barr virus. The cohort was sequenced for TCR beta chains only, and without alpha or paired-chain data the features that could be detected were limited. In a later analysis, most CMV-associated TCR beta chains were found to appear HLA-restricted, with HLA associations seemingly driven largely by CMV exposure. A later genetic analysis associated a missense DCLRE1C variant with V-gene and J-gene trimming of TCR beta chains, and an independent cohort replicated the association. In vitro tests confirmed that a few of the cytomegalovirus-associated TCR beta chains recognize cytomegalovirus antigens.

Library creation used the immunoSEQ multiplex PCR assay. A mixture of 60 forward primers for TCR Vbeta segments and 13 reverse primers for TCR Jbeta segments was used in the multiplex PCR. Amplification of the CDR3 region of rearranged TCR beta genes was performed with a multiplex PCR assay on genomic DNA. The amplified TCR beta libraries were sequenced on the Illumina HiSeq System as 87-base-pair reads. The study's processing was this. A later analysis tallied some 79 million unique TCR beta chains across the 650 to 750 repertoires, and around 10 million of those chains were shared by two or more donors. Raw reads were error-corrected and collapsed into unique sequences with a nearest-neighbor algorithm that merged closely related sequences to remove PCR and sequencing errors. To assign V, D and J gene segments, CDR3 sequences were aligned to IMGT reference sequences. For a sequence to be retained, a match of at least six nucleotides to both a V gene segment and a J gene segment was required. Rearrangements were called productive when the CDR3 lacked stop codons and stayed in frame with V and J; all others were non-productive. Following IMGT convention, CDR3 was defined as the stretch from the second conserved V-encoded cysteine to the conserved J-encoded phenylalanine. Sequences without an unambiguous match to a single V gene segment were excluded from the earlier analysis of 450 to 650 of the donors. In an earlier analysis of 587 of the donors, V segments were called functional above 56.7% productive rearrangements and were called segregating when the between-donor standard deviation exceeded 5%. A statistical classification framework was built for diagnosing cytomegalovirus status from the catalog of TCR beta chain sequences. V and J gene assignment, in a later analysis, came from comparing TCR nucleotide sequences with IMGT/GENE-DB human TR gene sequences. In a later analysis, CDR3 sequences and most-parsimonious VDJ recombination scenarios were assigned using the TCRdist pipeline. In a later analysis, each TCR beta chain was defined by its CDR3 amino acid sequence together with its V-gene family, and reads lacking a unique V-gene family were excluded. To address suspected cross-contamination and a sequencing artifact, a later analysis removed roughly 640 highly shared, low-generation-probability nucleotide sequences. For each public chain, a later analysis derived a clonal expansion index from normalized ranks of inferred template counts within each repertoire. A later analysis computed generation probabilities with a VDJ recombination model fitted to out-of-frame rearrangements, and checked the results against IGoR. A later analysis scored TCR-TCR, TCR-HLA and TCR-CMV co-occurrence with hypergeometric tests, applying a repertoire-size bias correction to TCR pairs. A later analysis estimated false discovery rates by permuting HLA or CMV assignments 20 times. In a later analysis, co-occurring TCRs were grouped with DBSCAN, and TCRdist sequence similarity was added when clustering was performed within HLA-allele-positive subsets. Repertoires with fewer than 30,000 or more than 120,000 public chains were left out of co-occurrence clustering, as were five repertoires with anomalous nucleotide sharing. Not all clones reach the TCRdb copy of this immuneACCESS table, which keeps in-frame sequences only. Checked studies attribute under half of the gap to unresolved V genes and leave the rest unexplained. V, J and clone size reflect that table, while D and trimming were determined from the DNA. The sample table contains roughly 160,000 clones; only one count was recorded for around 85% of them. The top ten constitute 1% of the sample.

Only one count was recorded for this clone. Its antigen is currently not known. One base away there is no much larger clone; base qualities are not given. The cohort comprised approximately 700 healthy bone marrow donors. At the time of sampling, every cohort member was nominally healthy, though immune exposures that went unrecorded were likely present. The donor was CMV seronegative and belonged to the group of under 400 seronegative cohort members. Every donor gave a peripheral blood sample, and the peripheral blood mononuclear cells from that sample were used for TCR beta sequencing. Genomic DNA was extracted from the blood cell samples with the Qiagen DNeasy Blood Extraction Kit. In the germline V gene (reference sequence), CDR1 corresponds to SEHNR and CDR2 to FQNEAQ. The CDR3 goes from the cysteine to the phenylalanine over 13 residues. Of all the DNA, just the CDR3 is kept, 39 bases in frame from base 1. Between the V and J ends, shortened by 2 bases and 5 bases respectively, the junction contains 8 bases.

The sequence came from a boy younger than 10 in good health and CMV-seronegative. The chain joins TRBV7-9 to TRBJ2-3; a tentative D call is TRBD1 (6 bases match). Sample: PBMCs. The nucleotide sequence reads as follows: TGTGCCAGCAGCTTATCAGGGGTAGATACGCAGTATTTT. The encoded protein is CASSLSGVDTQYF.